This T cell receptor (beta chain) was found in a study of graft-versus-host responses after intestinal transplantation. Across the whole study: Recipients uniformly received anti-thymocyte globulin induction, followed by tacrolimus and steroids for about three years. Study findings and constraints: Recipient marrow held GvH clones, some first seen in ileum or blood. Individuals carrying graft-donor T cell macrochimerism showed high graft-versus-host to host-versus-graft clonal ratios in allografts.

Notes on this clone: Its target is unknown.

CDR3 length: 15 residues. Per the germline V gene, CDR1 is MRHNA and CDR2 is SNTAGT. V shed 2 bases and J 5 bases; nucleotides not matched to a gene: 9. TCRdb's copy holds only in-frame clones and misses some; the assay was immunoSEQ multiplex PCR. The table shows about 45,000 clones, with about 91% occurring only once. The J gene is TRBJ2-7, the V gene TRBV6-4; 7 bases agree with TRBD2. The TCR sequence derives from a human patient who received an intestinal transplant, so some T cells may come from the graft donor. Sequencing used PBMCs, obtained 524 days after transplant. The CDR3 nucleotides read TGTGCCAGCAGTGACCCCCAATGGACTAGGGACGAGCAGTACTTC. Protein product: CASSDPQWTRDEQYF.